This T cell receptor gamma chain was identified during a study of Vδ1+ human thymocytes. Findings and limits, study-wide: Thymic TRG and TRD repertoires appeared highly polyclonal. Despite high sort purity, roughly 20% of thymic T cell receptor delta sequences were Vdelta2.

As for this clone: Antigen unknown. One junction end disagrees with the germline gene, perhaps due to a read error.

Sequences come from RNA converted to cDNA by reverse transcription. CDR3 amplicons came from multiplex PCR with pooled V-gene forward and constant-region reverse primers. TCRdb made new clone calls on the multiplex PCR reads using CATT. The data hold approximately 40,000 gamma-chain clones, with around 20% observed a single time. CDR3 length equals 16 residues. Germline loops: CDR1 VENAVY, CDR2 YDSYNSRV. J is TRGJ1 or TRGJ2 and V is TRGV8. The receptor was isolated from a girl under three years old who had congenital heart surgery. The sequenced material came from Vdelta1+ gamma-delta thymocytes from the thymus. The subset here: FACS-sorted CD3+ TCRalphabeta- TCRVdelta1+ TCRVdelta2- thymocytes. CDR3 DNA: TGTGCCACCTGGGATACGCCTACTCAAAATTATTATAAGAAGCTCTTT. Protein: CATWDTPTQNYYKKLF.